This is a list of T cell receptor beta chains from one sample in a study of cytomegalovirus exposure and HLA in healthy donors. Profiling relied on immunoSEQ multiplex PCR, and the TCRdb table lists in-frame clones only, not all of them. Found here are about 160,000 clones, under 90% of them singletons; the top ten hold about 9.4%. Sequenced input: PBMCs. The source of these receptors is a woman between 18 and 30 years old in good health and CMV-seropositive. Both conserved end residues are part of each CDR3. Fields, in order: J gene, D gene, clone size, V gene, CDR3 protein, CDR3 DNA. A D gene is named only where the DNA matches it firmly. Some rows have no size entry. The others give once, few or many, or a class for an expanded clone.

TRBJ1-2	NA	NA	TRBV5-1	CASSLDPRGGYTF	TGCGCCAGCAGCTTGGATCCCCGGGGTGGCTACACCTTC
TRBJ2-3	TRBD2	few	TRBV6-1	CASSEAGGVGADTQYF	TGTGCCAGCAGTGAAGCCGGGGGGGTGGGGGCAGATACGCAGTATTTT
TRBJ2-1	TRBD1	few	TRBV25-1	CASSGDRALRSEQFF	TGTGCCAGCAGTGGGGACAGGGCTCTCCGAAGTGAGCAGTTCTTC
TRBJ2-7	NA	NA	TRBV29-1	CSASGGRAYEQYF	TGCAGCGCCTCAGGGGGGCGAGCCTACGAGCAGTACTTC
TRBJ2-5	NA	NA	TRBV7-8	CASSFRTPETQYF	TGTGCCAGCAGTTTTAGGACACCGGAGACCCAGTACTTC
TRBJ2-2	TRBD1	once	TRBV5-1	CASSTRTGERGELFF	TGCGCCAGCAGCACAAGGACAGGGGAAAGGGGGGAGCTGTTTTTT
TRBJ2-5	TRBD1	NA	TRBV2	CASRPRTGSETQYF	TGTGCCAGCAGACCACGGACAGGGTCCGAGACCCAGTACTTC
TRBJ2-1	NA	NA	TRBV30	CALKPERIPYNEQFF	TGTGCACTAAAGCCAGAGCGGATTCCCTACAATGAGCAGTTCTTC
TRBJ1-1	TRBD1	NA	TRBV29-1	CSEGQGGTEAFF	TGCAGCGAGGGACAGGGTGGCACTGAAGCTTTCTTT
TRBJ1-2	TRBD1	NA	TRBV28	CASIPTGQGDGYTF	TGTGCCAGCATCCCTACGGGACAGGGGGATGGCTACACCTTC
TRBJ2-7	TRBD1	NA	TRBV10-2	CASSPTTGPPYEQYF	TGCGCCAGCAGCCCCACGACAGGGCCGCCCTACGAGCAGTACTTC
TRBJ1-2	TRBD1	NA	TRBV7-2	CASSLETGGDYGYTF	TGTGCCAGCAGCTTAGAGACAGGGGGCGACTATGGCTACACCTTC
TRBJ2-3	NA	NA	TRBV28	CASSLLGADTQYF	TGTGCCAGCAGTTTACTGGGGGCGGATACGCAGTATTTT
TRBJ1-2	NA	NA	TRBV6-1	CASSISGRTYGYTF	TGTGCCAGCAGTATAAGCGGACGGACCTATGGCTACACCTTC
TRBJ2-1	TRBD1	NA	TRBV28	CASCGQGGFNEQFF	TGTGCCAGTTGCGGACAGGGGGGGTTCAATGAGCAGTTCTTC
TRBJ2-3	NA	NA	TRBV2	CASSPGLKDTQYF	TGTGCCAGCAGTCCCGGACTAAAAGATACGCAGTATTTT
TRBJ2-1	TRBD2	NA	TRBV6-5	CASSYSPSGAYNEQFF	TGTGCCAGCAGTTACTCGCCTAGCGGGGCTTACAATGAGCAGTTCTTC
TRBJ2-7	TRBD2	once	TRBV19	CASSRTSAYEQYF	TGTGCCAGTAGTAGGACTAGCGCCTACGAGCAGTACTTC
TRBJ2-1	TRBD2	NA	TRBV4-3	CASSQVDSGRREQFF	TGCGCCAGCAGCCAAGTTGATAGCGGGAGACGCGAGCAGTTCTTC
TRBJ2-7	NA	NA	TRBV6-5	CASSYSYRESYEQYF	TGTGCCAGCAGTTACTCATACAGGGAATCCTACGAGCAGTACTTC
TRBJ2-1	TRBD1	NA	TRBV7-9	CASSPDRGRNEQFF	TGTGCCAGCAGCCCTGACAGGGGGCGGAATGAGCAGTTCTTC
TRBJ1-3	NA	NA	TRBV6-6	CASRPRYSGNTIYF	TGTGCCAGCAGACCCAGATACTCTGGAAACACCATATATTTT
TRBJ2-7	NA	NA	TRBV4-1	CASSQEGDYEQYF	TGCGCCAGCAGCCAAGAAGGGGACTACGAGCAGTACTTC
TRBJ1-1	NA	NA	TRBV7-9	CASTPQKVNTEAFF	TGTGCCAGCACCCCCCAGAAAGTGAACACTGAAGCTTTCTTT
TRBJ2-5	TRBD1	NA	TRBV6-5	CASTKSGTEETQYF	TGTGCCAGCACCAAATCCGGGACAGAAGAGACCCAGTACTTC
TRBJ1-1	NA	NA	TRBV6-5	CASSLARPTEAFF	TGTGCCAGCAGCCTCGCCAGGCCCACTGAAGCTTTCTTT
TRBJ2-2	NA	NA	TRBV27	CASSSRGGDTGELFF	TGTGCCAGCAGTTCGCGGGGTGGGGACACCGGGGAGCTGTTTTTT
TRBJ1-2	TRBD1	many	TRBV6-4	CASSDGTGGANGYTF	TGTGCCAGCAGCGACGGGACAGGGGGCGCGAATGGCTACACCTTC
TRBJ2-3	TRBD2	NA	TRBV2	CASEGLAGDTQYF	TGTGCCAGCGAGGGGCTAGCGGGAGATACGCAGTATTTT
TRBJ2-3	NA	NA	TRBV2	CASSRTDTQYF	TGTGCCAGCAGTCGGACAGATACGCAGTATTTT
TRBJ2-3	TRBD2	NA	TRBV5-6	CASSLLAVNTQYF	TGTGCCAGCAGCTTACTAGCGGTAAATACGCAGTATTTT
TRBJ1-2	NA	NA	TRBV30	CAWRDRSSYGYTF	TGTGCCTGGAGAGACAGGTCGTCTTATGGCTACACCTTC
TRBJ2-2	NA	NA	TRBV19	CASSERLVNTGELFF	TGTGCCAGTAGTGAGAGACTAGTCAACACCGGGGAGCTGTTTTTT
TRBJ2-7	TRBD2	NA	TRBV20-1	CSAGTSGEQYF	TGCAGTGCCGGGACTAGTGGCGAGCAGTACTTC
TRBJ1-1	NA	NA	TRBV7-3	CASSQYSGQILTEAFF	TGTGCCAGCAGCCAATACTCCGGACAGATTTTGACTGAAGCTTTCTTT
TRBJ2-4	NA	NA	TRBV6-9	CATRSGGGTTRRGIQYF	TGTGCCACCCGATCGGGCGGCGGGACCACCCGGAGGGGCATTCAGTACTTC
TRBJ2-7	TRBD1	NA	TRBV27	CASSFLLGTAPDYEQYF	TGTGCCAGCAGTTTCTTATTGGGGACAGCGCCCGACTACGAGCAGTACTTC
TRBJ2-7	TRBD1	NA	TRBV28	CASSPGGRYEQYF	TGTGCCAGCAGTCCAGGGGGCAGGTACGAGCAGTACTTC
TRBJ2-5	NA	NA	TRBV7-8	CASSFKETQYF	TGTGCCAGCAGCTTTAAAGAGACCCAGTACTTC
TRBJ2-7	TRBD2	NA	TRBV27	CASSSISGSYEQYF	TGTGCCAGCAGTTCAATTAGCGGGAGCTACGAGCAGTACTTC
TRBJ2-7	NA	NA	TRBV13	CASSLGRSAKYEQYF	TGTGCCAGCAGCTTAGGACGATCAGCGAAGTACGAGCAGTACTTC
TRBJ2-3	NA	NA	TRBV25-1	CASSERPDLADTQYF	TGTGCCAGCAGTGAAAGGCCCGACTTGGCAGATACGCAGTATTTT
TRBJ2-3	TRBD1	NA	TRBV9	CASSREDRGFTDTQYF	TGTGCCAGCAGCAGAGAGGACAGGGGGTTCACAGATACGCAGTATTTT
TRBJ1-1	NA	once	TRBV5-1	CASSSRWDRGNTEAFF	TGCGCCAGCAGCTCCCGGTGGGATAGGGGGAACACTGAAGCTTTCTTT
TRBJ1-2	TRBD1	few	TRBV28	CASSLAGTGPGYTF	TGTGCCAGCAGTTTAGCTGGGACAGGCCCCGGCTACACCTTC
TRBJ2-1	NA	once	TRBV6-5	CASRPSASLGDEQFF	TGTGCCAGCAGACCTTCAGCGAGCCTCGGGGATGAGCAGTTCTTC
TRBJ2-1	TRBD2	NA	TRBV9	CASSPQWGGGSYNEQFF	TGTGCCAGCAGCCCCCAATGGGGGGGAGGATCCTACAATGAGCAGTTCTTC
TRBJ1-1	NA	NA	TRBV9	CASSSHRDIVPEAFF	TGTGCCAGCAGCTCTCACCGGGACATCGTACCTGAAGCTTTCTTT
TRBJ1-2	NA	few	TRBV7-2	CASSQRAGHGYTF	TGTGCCAGCAGCCAACGGGCAGGGCATGGCTACACCTTC
TRBJ2-3	NA	once	TRBV11-2	CASSSLGSDMTDTQYF	TGTGCCAGCAGCTCCCTCGGGAGCGATATGACAGATACGCAGTATTTT
TRBJ1-5	NA	many	TRBV19	CASSIQGGLNQPQHF	TGTGCCAGTAGTATCCAGGGCGGCCTCAATCAGCCCCAGCATTTT
TRBJ2-2	TRBD1	NA	TRBV6-1	CASRQGYTGELFF	TGTGCCAGCAGACAGGGGTACACCGGGGAGCTGTTTTTT
TRBJ2-1	TRBD2	NA	TRBV7-9	CASTTSGRNEQFF	TGTGCCAGCACAACTAGCGGTCGCAATGAGCAGTTCTTC
TRBJ1-1	NA	once	TRBV2	CASRLRGGMNTEAFF	TGTGCCAGCAGGCTCCGGGGAGGGATGAACACTGAAGCTTTCTTT